The next 21 T cell receptor beta chains were all read from a single sample in a study of CD8+ T cells in alopecia areata. As for treatment: oral pan-JAK inhibitor, 5-10 mg twice daily. Following RNA extraction, reverse transcription yielded cDNA that acted as the sequencing template. The protocol was immunoSEQ multiplex PCR, while the TCRdb copy is restricted to in-frame clones and leaves out a portion. The sample shows roughly 110,000 clones, about 59% of them seen only once. The sample was CD8+ T cells sorted from blood, taken at week 24, from a patient treated with tofacitinib. All receptors derive from a human donor with alopecia areata.

In DNA form, the CDR3 reads TGCAGCTCGGACAGGGCCTCCTACAATGAGCAGTTCTTC. Translated: CSSDRASYNEQFF. This chain links TRBV29-1 with TRBJ2-1, with 8 bases lining up with TRBD1. Germline V gives CDR1 SQVTM, CDR2 ANQGSEA. V lost 8 bases and J lost 0; bases outside the gene matches: 3. The CDR3 loop spans 13 amino acids.

The chain combines TRBV29-1 with TRBJ1-1; 9 nucleotides agree with TRBD1. Losses at the gene ends were 5 bases for V and 11 bases for J; bases not matched to a gene: 9. Germline CDR1 reads SQVTM; CDR2 reads ANQGSEA. The CDR3 length is 12 residues. CDR3 amino acids: CSVTGGLMGAFF. The CDR3 DNA is TGCAGCGTTACAGGGGGCTTAATGGGGGCTTTCTTT. Full variable domain (remainder filled in from reference TRBV29-1 and TRBJ1-1): SAVISQKPSRDICQRGTSLTIQCQVDSQVTMMFWYRQQPGQSLTLIATANQGSEATYESGFVIDKFPISRPNLTFSTLTVSNMSPEDSSIYLCSVTGGLMGAFFGQGTRLTVV.

The V and J genes are TRBV9 and TRBJ1-2; D gene uncertain. This CDR3 region has 14 residues. Germline V gene sequence: CDR1 SGDLS, CDR2 YYNGEE. V lost 0 bases and J 1 base, leaving 7 bases between the germline ends. In nucleotides, the CDR3 is TGTGCCAGCAGCGTAGTTGGGGATAACTATGGCTACACCTTC. Amino acids: CASSVVGDNYGYTF. The full variable domain, with the rest looked up from reference TRBV9 and TRBJ1-2, is DSGVTQTPKHLITATGQRVTLRCSPRSGDLSVYWYQQSLDQGLQFLIQYYNGEERAKGNILERFSAQQFPDLHSELNLSSLELGDSALYFCASSVVGDNYGYTFGSGTRLTVV.

The CDR3 DNA reads as TGTGCCATAGCCACGGTGGTGCCAGGGATCACTGAAGCTTTCTTT. It codes for CAIATVVPGITEAFF. The chain links TRBV7-9 to TRBJ1-1; a weak D match, TRBD1 (5 bases). Trimming cost V 10 bases and J 4 bases, with 22 bases left between them. This CDR3 comprises 15 residues. Germline lookup yields CDR1 SEHNR and CDR2 FQNEAQ (reference sequence).

The chain has TRBV7-3 and TRBJ2-3; possibly TRBD2 for D (7 bases). From germline, CDR1 is SGHTA and CDR2 FQGTGA. The ends were cut back, 2 bases at V and 0 bases at J, with 18 bases in the middle. The CDR3 consists of 18 residues. The CDR3 DNA reads as TGTGCCAGCAGCTTAGTCGGGGGGCATCCCTTTAGCACAGATACGCAGTATTTT. This translates into CASSLVGGHPFSTDTQYF.

The chain has TRBV6-5 and TRBJ2-1; D is possibly TRBD1 (5 bases). The CDR3 is made up of 13 amino acids. Trimming pared 5 bases from V and 10 bases from J, leaving 15 bases between. Per germline, CDR1 MNHEY and CDR2 SVGAGI. The CDR3 DNA reads as TGTGCCAGCAGTGAACAGGTAACCTGCGAGCAGTTCTTC. Amino acid sequence: CASSEQVTCEQFF.

The J gene is TRBJ2-5, the V gene TRBV10-3, with a tentative D call TRBD1 (5 bases). The V end lost 3 bases, the J end lost 2 bases, and 13 bases lay between the germline ends. There are 15 residues in the CDR3. The germline CDR1 and CDR2 sequences are ENHRY and SYGVKD. The CDR3 is CAISDKAGKQETQYF. Here the CDR3 DNA reads TGTGCCATCAGTGACAAGGCAGGGAAACAAGAGACCCAGTACTTC.

V gene TRBV15 combines with J gene TRBJ2-1; D may match TRBD1 or TRBD2 (5 bases each). This CDR3 has 11 residues. Trimming pared 8 bases from V and 7 bases from J, leaving 9 bases between. From germline, CDR1 is LNHNV and CDR2 YYDKDF (reference sequence). CDR3 nucleotides: TGTGCCACCCTGGGGGTTAATGAGCAGTTCTTC. Translation: CATLGVNEQFF.

This clone was picked up one time. The chain couples TRBV15 to TRBJ2-7, with a tentative D call TRBD2 (6 bases). The CDR3 totals 15 residues. Germline V CDR1 and CDR2: LNHNV, YYDKDF (reference sequence). The germline V and J ends were trimmed by 0 bases and 7 bases, with 16 bases remaining between them. The CDR3 here is CATSREFTNGGEQYF. CDR3 sequence (DNA): TGTGCCACCAGCAGAGAATTTACTAACGGGGGTGAGCAGTACTTC.

The CDR3 DNA is TGTGCCAGCAGCCCTGGGACAACCAACTATGGCTACACCTTC. It codes for CASSPGTTNYGYTF. The J gene is TRBJ1-2, the V gene TRBV7-2, with D possibly being TRBD1 (6 bases). This CDR3 is built from 14 residues. V lost 5 bases and J 2 bases, leaving 12 bases between the germline ends. CDR1 and CDR2 (germline): SGHTA, FQGNSA.

Note on this clone: The sample has other DNA sequences that encode this CDR3 too. The rearrangement links TRBV9 to TRBJ2-1; 7 positions agree with TRBD1. Germline CDR1 and CDR2: SGDLS and YYNGEE. V gave up 3 bases and J gave up 0 bases; unmatched junction bases: 3. CDR3 length: 15 amino acids. CDR3 in amino acids: CASSAGTDSYNEQFF. The CDR3 DNA follows: TGTGCCAGCAGCGCCGGGACAGACTCCTACAATGAGCAGTTCTTC.

The chain links TRBV7-8 to TRBJ1-4, with TRBD1 as a possible D gene (5 bases). V was clipped by 1 base and J by 8 bases, with 17 bases between them. Germline lookup yields CDR1 SGHVS and CDR2 FQNEAQ. The CDR3 extends over 16 amino acids. The DNA of the CDR3 is TGTGCCAGCAGCTTAGGGGTAGAGGGGTGGGAAGAAAAACTGTTTTTT. Translation gives CASSLGVEGWEEKLFF.

V gene TRBV15 combines with J gene TRBJ2-7, with 10 positions matching TRBD2. CDR3 length equals 14 residues. J gave up 7 bases and V 3 bases, and 6 bases lay outside the gene matches. Germline V gene sequence: CDR1 LNHNV, CDR2 YYDKDF (reference sequence). This CDR3 is CATSRSGGAGEQYF. In DNA form, the CDR3 reads TGTGCCACCAGCAGGAGCGGGGGGGCCGGTGAGCAGTACTTC.

Remarks on this clone: This same CDR3 is encoded by further DNA sequences in the sample. This sequence joins TRBV5-1 and TRBJ2-7, with D tentatively TRBD1 or TRBD2 (6 bases each). This CDR3 region has 13 residues. Deletions cut 2 bases from V and 2 bases from J, with 8 bases between. Germline CDR1 is SGHRS and CDR2 is YFSETQ. CDR3 DNA sequence: TGCGCCAGCAGCTTAGGGGGGACCTACGAGCAGTACTTC. Protein sequence: CASSLGGTYEQYF.

The V call is TRBV5-1, the J call TRBJ1-1; 7 nucleotides agree with TRBD1. Germline V gives CDR1 SGHRS, CDR2 YFSETQ. CDR3 length equals 16 residues. The V gene end was trimmed by 0 bases and the J gene end by 1 base; junction bases not matched to a gene: 6. Written as DNA, the CDR3 is TGCGCCAGCAGCTTGGGAACAGGGGAATGGAACACTGAAGCTTTCTTT. Protein sequence: CASSLGTGEWNTEAFF.

The gene calls are TRBV29-1 and TRBJ1-1; D gene ambiguous. The CDR3 spans 11 residues. Trimming shortened V by 4 bases and J by 2 bases, and 5 bases separated the two germline ends. CDR1 and CDR2 (germline): SQVTM, ANQGSEA. This chain's CDR3 is CSVVPNTEAFF. DNA for the CDR3: TGCAGCGTTGTGCCCAACACTGAAGCTTTCTTT.

This clone was recorded a few times. This chain connects TRBV7-9 to TRBJ1-1; D is undetermined. This CDR3 is 12 amino acids long. Trimming left V 1 base short and J 4 bases short, with 4 bases between. Germline values: CDR1 SEHNR, CDR2 FQNEAQ (reference sequence). The chain's CDR3 is CASSLGVTEAFF. CDR3 DNA sequence: TGTGCCAGCAGCTTAGGGGTCACTGAAGCTTTCTTT. The full variable domain, completed using reference TRBV7-9 and TRBJ1-1, is DTGVSQNPRHKITKRGQNVTFRCDPISEHNRLYWYRQTLGQGPEFLTYFQNEAQLEKSRLLSDRFSAERPKGSFSTLEIQRTEQGDSAMYLCASSLGVTEAFFGQGTRLTVV.

The V gene is TRBV15, the J gene TRBJ2-5; unclear D gene. The CDR3 is made up of 15 amino acids. V shed 0 bases and J shed 5 bases, with 13 bases lying between them. Germline loops: CDR1 LNHNV, CDR2 YYDKDF (reference sequence). The CDR3 nucleotides are TGTGCCACCAGCAGAGAACATGACCCGGTGGAGACCCAGTACTTC. Its translation is CATSREHDPVETQYF.

This clone was counted only a few times. The gene calls are TRBV29-1 and TRBJ1-4; D not certain. Trimming cost V 6 bases and J 5 bases, with 13 bases left between them. This CDR3 is built from 13 residues. Germline-derived CDR1 and CDR2 are SQVTM and ANQGSEA. CDR3 amino acids: CSVQGRVNEKLFF. CDR3 sequence (DNA): TGCAGCGTCCAAGGACGGGTAAATGAAAAACTGTTTTTT.

This clone was seen a handful of times. The CDR3 DNA is TGTGCCAGCAGTCCCCGGGACCCCGGTAGGAATCAGCCCCAGCATTTT. This sequence encodes CASSPRDPGRNQPQHF. This chain joins TRBV27 and TRBJ1-5; weak D call: TRBD1 (5 bases). Germline V CDR1 and CDR2: MNHEY, SMNVEV (reference sequence). V lost 5 bases and J lost 4, with 18 bases in between. CDR3 length: 16 amino acids.

This chain uses TRBV19 with TRBJ1-1; D is possibly TRBD1 (6 bases). The V end was cut by 6 bases, the J end by 5 bases, with 19 bases between. The CDR3 is made up of 15 amino acids. Germline V gene data show CDR1 as LNHDA and CDR2 as SQIVND (reference sequence). CDR3 nucleotides: TGTGCCAGTAGGGTCTCGGCGGGGGGCCGTACTGAAGCTTTCTTT. Translation gives CASRVSAGGRTEAFF.